The present entry profiles one T cell receptor beta chain with its context. The antigen it binds to is not known. No much larger clone is present one base from it, and per-base qualities are unavailable. The CDR3 starts with the cysteine, ends with the phenylalanine, and has 14 residues. Here the CDR3 DNA is all that survives: 42 bases in frame from base 1. Trimming takes 1 base from V and 1 base from J, and the germline ends sit 6 bases apart. The germline V gene gives CDR1 as SGHVS and CDR2 as FQNEAQ. Libraries were made using the immunoSEQ multiplex PCR assay. Approximately 10^5 TCR templates per sample were assayed on the deep sequencing platform. Genomic DNA extracted from sorted T cells was the material used for TCRbeta CDR3 sequencing. Regarding the original processing steps: Clonal analysis of TCRbeta CDR3 data was done in the R programming language. Alloreactive CD4+ and CD8+ clones were defined by comparing unstimulated samples with post-reaction CFSE-low samples. Regulatory or non-regulatory origin was assigned to alloreactive CD4+ clones by matching of sequences to sorted unstimulated Treg and non-Treg repertoires. TCRdb obtained this table from immuneACCESS and retained in-frame rearrangements with V and J assigned. These tables miss some clones; where compared with another copy, unresolved V genes account for less than half of the shortfall, and the remainder is unexplained. That table supplies the V and J calls and clone size; D and trimming were determined from the DNA. The sample table contains 70,000 or so clones; only one count was recorded for 88% of them. The ten largest clones add up to about 1.5% of the sample.

Sorted unstimulated T cells and proliferating T cells recovered from mixed lymphocyte reactions were subjected to TCRbeta CDR3 sequencing. Fresh whole blood from some ten HLA-typed healthy donors was used as the source from which PBMCs were isolated. To map where alloreactive clones came from, unstimulated CD4+ regulatory T cells were FACS-sorted. The record originates from a study of siplizumab effects on memory and regulatory T cells (dated by TCRdb to the late 2010s). Context from the whole study: The study looked at the effect of siplizumab, an anti-CD2 antibody, on alloreactive T-cell subsets in allogeneic mixed lymphocyte reactions made from human PBMCs.

Beyond this particular receptor, the publication reports: Whether proliferating Tregs from siplizumab cultures were suppressive was not functionally confirmed. The cumulative frequency of alloreactive sequences that could be traced back to unstimulated CD4+ memory T cells was significantly reduced by siplizumab. Among mappable alloreactive CD4+ clones, an average Treg-derived fraction of less than 70% was observed with siplizumab, compared with 25% to 30% in control reactions. For roughly 75-96% of proliferating CD4+ or CD8+ clones, no naive or memory phenotype could be assigned. Greater diversity appeared to be present in unstimulated naive T cells than in memory T cells, and a substantial contribution to the alloresponse seemed to be made by naive cells. Because sequences below about 10^-5 frequency were poorly captured, only a minor fraction of alloreactive clones could be mapped to unstimulated subsets.

The sequenced material came from Tregs sorted from blood. The sequence joins TRBV7-8 to TRBJ2-3; a confident D gene designation cannot be given. This receptor was taken from a human donor in good health. In nucleotides, the sequence is TGTGCCAGCAGCTTAGTTGCCCGCACAGATACGCAGTATTTT. Translated, it gives CASSLVARTDTQYF.